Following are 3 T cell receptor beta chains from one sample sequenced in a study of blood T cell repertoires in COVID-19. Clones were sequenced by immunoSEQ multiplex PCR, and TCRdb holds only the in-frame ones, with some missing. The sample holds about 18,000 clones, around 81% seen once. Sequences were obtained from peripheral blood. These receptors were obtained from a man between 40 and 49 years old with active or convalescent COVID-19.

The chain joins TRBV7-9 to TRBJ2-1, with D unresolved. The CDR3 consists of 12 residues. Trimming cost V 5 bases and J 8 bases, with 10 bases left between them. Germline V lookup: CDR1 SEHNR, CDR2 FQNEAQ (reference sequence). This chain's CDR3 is CASSPSSDEQFF. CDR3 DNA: TGTGCCAGCAGCCCGTCTTCCGATGAGCAGTTCTTC.

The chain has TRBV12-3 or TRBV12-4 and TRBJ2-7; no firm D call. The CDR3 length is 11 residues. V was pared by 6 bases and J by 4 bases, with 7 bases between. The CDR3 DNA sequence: TGTGCCAGCAGGGTGAGATACGAGCAGTACTTC. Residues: CASRVRYEQYF.

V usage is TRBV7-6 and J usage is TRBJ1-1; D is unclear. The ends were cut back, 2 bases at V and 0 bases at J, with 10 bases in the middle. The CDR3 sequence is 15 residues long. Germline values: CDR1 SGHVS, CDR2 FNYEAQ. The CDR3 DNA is TGTGCCAGCAGCTTAATCAACGGGGTGAACACTGAAGCTTTCTTT. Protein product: CASSLINGVNTEAFF.